This T cell receptor (beta chain) derives from a study of T cell changes during pregnancy in multiple sclerosis. The data were produced by immunoSEQ multiplex PCR, yet TCRdb's version contains in-frame clones alone and is incomplete. The sample holds 75,000 to 100,000 clones, just over 90% seen once. This CDR3 is built from 17 residues. The germline gives CDR1 SGHDT, CDR2 YYEEEE. V dropped 1 base and J dropped 1; count of bases not matched to a gene: 7. The source was peripheral blood, collected in the second trimester of pregnancy. The sequence derives from a female donor in good health, enrolled as a control in a pregnancy study. The rearrangement joins TRBV5-6 to TRBJ1-1; 10 bases match TRBD1. The CDR3 region has the DNA TGTGCCAGCAGCTTGAGGGACAGGGGAAGGTCGAACACTGAAGCTTTCTTT. Translated: CASSLRDRGRSNTEAFF.